One and the same sample provided the 30 T cell receptor beta chains below, sequenced in a study of early T cells in non-severe SARS-CoV-2 infection. TCRdb re-derived calls from the 5' RACE reads in MiXCR, one entry per CDR3 protein. The sample has about 81,000 distinct CDR3 sequences, roughly 5.7% seen once. Sequenced input: whole blood. The receptors originated from an adult who was a healthcare worker with PCR-confirmed SARS-CoV-2 infection or an uninfected control (not recorded which).

This clonotype was detected ten times or more. The V gene is TRBV7-9, the J gene TRBJ2-2, with 10 nucleotides matching TRBD2. Germline values: CDR1 SEHNR, CDR2 FQNEAQ (reference sequence). The CDR3 consists of 15 residues. V lost 5 bases to trimming and J lost 6 bases; unmatched junction nucleotides: 6. Here the CDR3 DNA reads TGTGCCAGCAGCCAAAGCGGGAGGGCCCCCGGGGAGCTGTTTTTT. Amino acid sequence: CASSQSGRAPGELFF.

The chain combines TRBV29-1 with TRBJ1-1; D gene ambiguous. The germline CDR1 and CDR2 sequences are SQVTM and ANQGSEA. CDR3 length: 13 amino acids. V gave up 6 bases and J gave up 5 bases, with 16 bases separating them. This chain's CDR3 is CSVLKSLGTEAFF. CDR3 coding DNA: TGCAGCGTCCTCAAGTCCCTAGGAACTGAAGCTTTCTTT.

This clonotype has more than one count but fewer than ten. CDR3 sequence reads: CASSLAGPYNEQFF. Written as DNA, the CDR3 is TGTGCCAGCTCCTTGGCAGGGCCCTACAATGAGCAGTTCTTC. This chain connects TRBV18 to TRBJ2-1; D might be TRBD1 (5 bases). V lost 6 bases to trimming and J lost 2 bases, with 11 bases between them. The germline CDR1 and CDR2 sequences are KGHSH and LQKENI. The CDR3 loop spans 14 amino acids.

The table lists this clonotype with many counts. The genes are TRBV4-3 and TRBJ2-3; the match to TRBD2 covers 12 bases. Unmatched junction bases numbered 11, after V lost 3 bases and J lost 4 bases. Germline V lookup: CDR1 LGHNA, CDR2 YSLEER. This CDR3 region has 18 residues. CDR3 nucleotide sequence: TGCGCCAGCAGCCAGAGCTTGACTAGCGGGAGTCGCCCAGATACGCAGTATTTT. Translated: CASSQSLTSGSRPDTQYF.

The chain couples TRBV12-3 or TRBV12-4 to TRBJ1-2; D not certain. V lost 6 bases and J 2 bases, leaving 10 bases between the germline ends. The CDR3 contains 13 residues. The CDR3 reads CASRGSRNYGYTF. The DNA of the CDR3 is TGTGCCAGCAGAGGGTCTCGAAACTATGGCTACACCTTC.

This clonotype has a count of ten or more. The chain has TRBV11-3 and TRBJ2-2; D is uncertain. This CDR3 is 15 amino acids long. With 4 bases removed from V and 3 bases from J, the gap between germline ends came to 12 bases. Germline V gene sequence: CDR1 SGHNT, CDR2 YENEEA. The CDR3 DNA follows: TGTGCCAGCAGCTCGGACGGTACCTACACCGGGGAGCTGTTTTTT. Amino acid sequence: CASSSDGTYTGELFF.

This clonotype was picked up many times. This chain links TRBV19 with TRBJ2-2, with a weak D call TRBD2 (6 bases). From germline, CDR1 is LNHDA and CDR2 SQIVND (reference sequence). This CDR3 comprises 15 residues. The germline V and J ends were trimmed by 7 bases and 6 bases, with 18 bases remaining between them. The CDR3: CASMRDFFSAGELFF. The CDR3 nucleotides are TGTGCCAGTATGAGGGACTTTTTCTCCGCCGGGGAGCTGTTTTTT.

This clonotype was recorded at least ten times. CDR3 nucleotide sequence: TGCAGTGCCGCAGGGCAACAGGAGACCCAGTACTTC. It specifies CSAAGQQETQYF. The chain carries TRBV20-1 and TRBJ2-5; D is perhaps TRBD1 (5 bases). The germline V and J ends were trimmed by 6 bases and 5 bases, with 13 bases remaining between them. This CDR3 is built from 12 residues. CDR1 DFQATT and CDR2 SNEGSKA come from the germline V gene (reference sequence).

This chain links TRBV7-2 with TRBJ1-1, with D uncertain. Germline CDR1 reads SGHTA; CDR2 reads FQGNSA. V was pared by 5 bases and J by 1 base, with 8 bases between. The CDR3 covers 13 residues. The CDR3 DNA sequence: TGTGCCAGCAGCCGCCGGACGAACACTGAAGCTTTCTTT. This codes for CASSRRTNTEAFF.

This clonotype was counted between two and nine times. The chain links TRBV5-8 to TRBJ1-6; D is unclear. Germline V lookup: CDR1 SGHTS, CDR2 YDEGEE. This CDR3 has 13 residues. V shed 4 bases and J shed 14 bases, with 16 bases lying between them. This CDR3 reads CASSPLGSGALHF. The CDR3 nucleotides are TGTGCCAGCAGCCCGCTAGGATCCGGGGCCCTCCACTTT.

This clonotype was counted ten times or more. The chain recombines TRBV19 with TRBJ2-3, with unresolved D. Germline CDR1 reads LNHDA; CDR2 reads SQIVND (reference sequence). The CDR3 runs 16 residues. The V end was cut by 0 bases, the J end by 2 bases, with 12 bases between. The CDR3 sequence is CASSIDSVDPTDTQYF. As DNA, the CDR3 is TGTGCCAGTAGTATAGATTCGGTGGACCCCACAGATACGCAGTATTTT.

This clonotype was found many times. This chain joins TRBV7-2 and TRBJ2-3; 12 bases map to TRBD2. Germline trimming cut 4 bases from V and 5 bases from J; bases unmatched to any gene: 4. Germline CDR1 reads SGHTA; CDR2 reads FQGNSA. This CDR3 has 15 residues. The CDR3 spells CASSSTSGRQDTQYF. The CDR3 bases are TGTGCCAGCAGCTCGACTAGCGGGAGACAAGATACGCAGTATTTT.

This clonotype was seen repeatedly, ten times or more. V gene TRBV7-6 combines with J gene TRBJ2-3, with 15 bases that match TRBD2. The CDR3 is made up of 18 amino acids. V trimming: 6 bases; J trimming: 1 base; junction bases outside the gene matches: 8. The germline V gene has CDR1 SGHVS and CDR2 FNYEAQ. The CDR3 region is CASSPGTSGGFGTDTQYF. CDR3 coding DNA: TGTGCCAGCAGTCCCGGGACTAGCGGGGGGTTCGGCACAGATACGCAGTATTTT.

The table lists this clonotype with many counts. V usage is TRBV12-3 or TRBV12-4 and J usage is TRBJ1-1, with 8 bases lining up with TRBD1. The CDR3 sequence is 13 residues long. V trimming: 7 bases; J trimming: 5 bases; junction bases outside the gene matches: 6. CDR3 DNA: TGTGCCAGCACCGACAGGGGAAGGACTGAAGCTTTCTTT. Translating gives CASTDRGRTEAFF.

Many counts were recorded for this clonotype. The gene calls are TRBV18 and TRBJ2-1, with 9 bases aligning to TRBD1. The CDR3 loop spans 16 amino acids. V lost 6 bases to trimming and J lost 3 bases; unmatched junction nucleotides: 9. Germline V CDR1 and CDR2: KGHSH, LQKENI. The CDR3 sequence is CASSWDGTGNYNEQFF. The CDR3 DNA sequence: TGTGCCAGCTCCTGGGACGGGACAGGGAACTACAATGAGCAGTTCTTC.

This clonotype was counted at least ten times. The rearrangement joins TRBV7-8 to TRBJ2-1; 9 bases are a match to TRBD1. J gave up 5 bases and V 4 bases, and 6 bases lay outside the gene matches. Germline CDR1 reads SGHVS; CDR2 reads FQNEAQ. There are 15 residues in the CDR3. The CDR3 sequence is CASSSTGGLNNEQFF. The CDR3 coding sequence is TGTGCCAGCAGCTCTACAGGGGGCCTAAACAATGAGCAGTTCTTC.

This clonotype was seen repeatedly, ten times or more. The rearrangement joins TRBV29-1 to TRBJ2-7; TRBD1 matches 10 bases. The CDR3 consists of 14 residues. Germline CDR1 SQVTM, CDR2 ANQGSEA. V was pared by 4 bases and J by 1 base, with 4 bases of the junction left unmatched. CDR3 amino acids: CSVGTGGRSYEQYF. The CDR3 coding sequence is TGCAGCGTTGGGACAGGGGGAAGATCCTACGAGCAGTACTTC.

This clonotype has more than one count but fewer than ten. The chain has TRBV20-1 and TRBJ2-7; 10 nucleotides match TRBD1. The CDR3 covers 15 residues. Germline loops: CDR1 DFQATT, CDR2 SNEGSKA (reference sequence). The J segment lost 2 bases and the V segment lost 3 bases, leaving 7 bases of the junction unmatched. The CDR3 sequence: CSARLTGTGAYEQYF. The CDR3, as DNA: TGCAGTGCTAGGTTAACCGGGACAGGGGCCTACGAGCAGTACTTC.

This clonotype was counted ten times or more. CDR3 sequence (DNA): TGTGCCAGCTCAGTGGCTGCAGGATCAACTAATGAAAAACTGTTTTTT. It yields the protein CASSVAAGSTNEKLFF. This sequence joins TRBV18 and TRBJ1-4; no reliable D call. The germline V and J ends were trimmed by 5 bases and 0 bases, with 13 bases remaining between them. The germline gives CDR1 KGHSH, CDR2 LQKENI. The CDR3 sequence is 16 residues long.

This sequence joins TRBV12-3 or TRBV12-4 and TRBJ2-1; 8 nucleotides agree with TRBD1. Trimming cost V 6 bases and J 11 bases; bases outside gene matches: 12. The CDR3 runs 14 residues. CDR3 in DNA: TGTGCCAGCAGCGCCGGGACAGGAGGATACAAGCAGTTCTTC. Its protein is CASSAGTGGYKQFF.

The chain recombines TRBV20-1 with TRBJ2-3; 9 bases are shared with TRBD1. There are 14 residues in the CDR3. In germline, CDR1 is DFQATT, CDR2 SNEGSKA (reference sequence). CDR3 DNA sequence: TGCAGCACTCCCACAGGGGGCACGCGAGATACGCAGTATTTT. Its protein is CSTPTGGTRDTQYF.

This clonotype was counted only a few times. This chain links TRBV18 with TRBJ1-2; D ambiguous. Germline CDR1 is KGHSH and CDR2 is LQKENI. V lost 3 bases to trimming and J lost 4 bases, with 12 bases between them. The CDR3 has 14 residues. As DNA, the CDR3 is TGTGCCAGCTCACCCACCGCAGAGGTCTATGGCTACACCTTC. Translated, it gives CASSPTAEVYGYTF.

Ten or more counts support this clonotype. CDR3 nucleotide sequence: TGTGCCAGCAGCTCCTACTTCGGACTAGCGGGTCCTTCGGCGAATGAGCAGTTCTTC. This codes for CASSSYFGLAGPSANEQFF. The chain uses TRBV5-4 and TRBJ2-1, with 11 positions matching TRBD2. The junction had 18 bases not matched to a gene; V was cut back by 3 bases and J by 7 bases. Germline V gene data show CDR1 as SGHNT and CDR2 as YYREEE (reference sequence). CDR3 length: 19 amino acids.

V gene TRBV2 combines with J gene TRBJ2-2; D may be TRBD1 (6 bases). This CDR3 has 13 residues. Trimming removed 11 bases from V and 3 bases from J, with 13 bases in between. Germline CDR1 reads SNHLY; CDR2 reads FYNNEI. The CDR3, as DNA: TGTGCCGGAGACAGGAGAGACACCGGGGAGCTGTTTTTT. Translation: CAGDRRDTGELFF.

This clonotype has a handful of counts. The V gene is TRBV6-5, the J gene TRBJ2-7; weak D call: TRBD2 (5 bases). With 0 bases removed from V and 0 bases from J, the gap between germline ends came to 12 bases. Germline loops: CDR1 MNHEY, CDR2 SVGAGI. This CDR3 comprises 16 residues. The CDR3 here is CASSYSIGDSSYEQYF. The CDR3 nucleotides read TGTGCCAGCAGTTACTCGATCGGGGATAGCTCCTACGAGCAGTACTTC.

Only a few counts were recorded for this clonotype. The chain links TRBV19 to TRBJ1-5; no definite D call. V was clipped by 3 bases and J by 3 bases, with 9 bases between them. Per the germline V gene, CDR1 is LNHDA and CDR2 is SQIVND (reference sequence). CDR3 size: 14 residues. The CDR3 loop is CASSMGNYNQPQHF. CDR3 nucleotide sequence: TGTGCCAGTAGTATGGGAAACTACAATCAGCCCCAGCATTTT.

This clonotype has at least ten counts. The chain employs TRBV27 and TRBJ1-2; D is unresolved. This CDR3 spans 16 amino acids. Germline V gene lookup returns CDR1 MNHEY and CDR2 SMNVEV (reference sequence). V lost 5 bases and J 0 bases, leaving 16 bases between the germline ends. CDR3 bases: TGTGCCAGCAGTAAGAGCAGGACGGCCACTAACTATGGCTACACCTTC. Translated: CASSKSRTATNYGYTF.

This clonotype was seen at least ten times. The chain recombines TRBV12-3 or TRBV12-4 with TRBJ1-5, with D unresolved. V lost 8 bases and J 4 bases, leaving 9 bases between the germline ends. This CDR3 spans 12 amino acids. The CDR3 spells CASGTGNQPQHF. CDR3 DNA sequence: TGTGCCAGCGGCACGGGAAATCAGCCCCAGCATTTT.

The chain joins TRBV12-3 or TRBV12-4 to TRBJ1-1; the D is unclear. The CDR3 has 14 amino acids. Trimming pared 2 bases from V and 5 bases from J, leaving 12 bases between. CDR3 nucleotide sequence: TGTGCCAGCAGTTTAATAAGACCTGGTACTGAAGCTTTCTTT. The encoded protein is CASSLIRPGTEAFF.

This clonotype was seen a few times. The V gene is TRBV2, the J gene TRBJ1-5, with D perhaps TRBD1 (6 bases). This CDR3 has 13 amino acids. The V gene lost 6 bases and the J gene lost 6 bases, with 12 bases spanning the gap. Germline V gene sequence: CDR1 SNHLY, CDR2 FYNNEI. CDR3 sequence (DNA): TGTGCCAGCAGGAAGGGGGAAGGTCAGCCCCAGCATTTT. Translated, it gives CASRKGEGQPQHF.